Shown below are 6 T cell receptor beta chains from a single sample sequenced in a study of blood T cells in healthy people across ages. Alongside a J-beta primer mix, a sample-barcoded 5' primer served in a second PCR lasting about 7 to 11 cycles. Each CDR3 protein is one row after TCRdb ran MiXCR on the 5' RACE reads. The sample shows about 1.6 million distinct CDR3 sequences, about 32% of them seen only once. The sample comprised blood. The receptors come from a woman aged 25-40 years in good health.

This clonotype has only a few counts. The rearrangement uses TRBV28 and TRBJ2-6; 10 nucleotides align to TRBD2. The CDR3 runs 16 residues. In germline, CDR1 is MDHEN, CDR2 SYDVKM. With V trimmed by 6 bases and J by 0 bases, 2 bases remained unmatched. CDR3 coding DNA: TGTGCCAGCAGGACTAGCGGGCCCTCTGGGGCCAACGTCCTGACTTTC. Translation: CASRTSGPSGANVLTF.

This chain connects TRBV18 to TRBJ2-3; TRBD1 matches 10 bases. CDR1 KGHSH and CDR2 LQKENI come from the germline V gene. V shed 4 bases and J 1 base; nucleotides not matched to a gene: 5. This CDR3 has 16 residues. The CDR3 coding sequence is TGTGCCAGCTCACGCTCGACAGGGGGCGGCACAGATACGCAGTATTTT. Its protein is CASSRSTGGGTDTQYF.

In its sample, this clonotype was seen a few times. V usage is TRBV5-1 and J usage is TRBJ1-1, with unresolved D. Germline V gives CDR1 SGHRS, CDR2 YFSETQ. V lost 6 bases and J lost 5, with 17 bases in between. The CDR3 covers 14 residues. The CDR3 region has the DNA TGCGCCAGCAACAGAGGGCGGTCGGGAACTGAAGCTTTCTTT. It specifies CASNRGRSGTEAFF.

This clonotype was recorded only once. The chain joins TRBV5-6 to TRBJ2-3, with TRBD1 matching over 7 bases. The germline V gene has CDR1 SGHDT and CDR2 YYEEEE. After removal of 4 bases from V and 6 bases from J, the junction contained 20 bases not matched to a gene. The CDR3 is 18 residues long. The CDR3 spells CASSEEATGVMSGDTQYF. The CDR3 coding sequence is TGTGCCAGCAGCGAAGAGGCCACAGGGGTTATGTCGGGGGATACGCAGTATTTT.

V gene TRBV27 combines with J gene TRBJ1-1; 9 bases match TRBD1. Germline V gene data show CDR1 as MNHEY and CDR2 as SMNVEV (reference sequence). The CDR3 sequence is 16 residues long. V was clipped by 5 bases and J by 0 bases; unmatched bases: 7. The CDR3 spells CASSLDTGGVNTEAFF. The CDR3 DNA reads as TGTGCCAGCAGTCTGGATACAGGGGGCGTGAACACTGAAGCTTTCTTT.

The table lists this clonotype with a few counts. The chain combines TRBV20-1 with TRBJ1-4; no firm D call. This CDR3 region has 13 residues. Per germline, CDR1 DFQATT and CDR2 SNEGSKA (reference sequence). The V end lost 3 bases, the J end lost 5 bases, and 10 bases lay between the germline ends. The CDR3 protein is CSASVGVNEKLFF. CDR3 nucleotides: TGCAGTGCTAGTGTTGGGGTAAATGAAAAACTGTTTTTT.